This TCR beta chain appears in the sequencing data of a study of vaccination effects on CD4 cells after COVID-19. In the study overall: Post-vaccine sampling occurred a median 72 days after the second dose.

The data were produced by immunoSEQ multiplex PCR, yet TCRdb's version contains in-frame clones alone and is incomplete. Among 20,000 to 30,000 clones listed, about three quarters were seen once. The trim removed 5 bases at V and 3 bases at J, leaving 8 bases unmatched. CDR3 size: 15 residues. The germline V gene encodes CDR1 MNHEY and CDR2 SVGEGT. Antigen-specific CD4+ T cells were expanded with viral peptide pools in the ViraFEST assay before sequencing. The culture ran for roughly 10 days before CD4+ T cells were isolated. The participants, recipients of two vaccine doses, got either BNT162b2 or mRNA-1273. Points on this clone: Its antigen is still unknown.

The sequences come from CD4+ T cells from PBMCs cultured with SARS-CoV-2 spike peptides, collected after COVID-19 vaccination. This TCR was recovered from a human donor who received a COVID-19 vaccine. Some clones in this sample may be carry-over from other donors' samples. This rearrangement joins TRBV6-2 or TRBV6-3 to TRBJ2-7; 9 bases fit TRBD1. CDR3 amino acids: CASSTTGTGNYEQYV. The CDR3 bases are TGTGCCAGCAGTACTACCGGGACAGGGAACTACGAGCAGTACGTC.